In this sample, the clone carrying this TCR beta chain turned up a few times. Through Arm-PCR of CDR3 regions and iRepertoire HTBI primers, TCR beta libraries were built. TCRdb called the multiplex PCR reads again in MiXCR, with one record for every CDR3 protein. This table has about 540,000 distinct CDR3 sequences, about 14% appearing once. These data are taken from a study of regulatory T cells in long-lasting Graves disease. The V end was cut by 2 bases, the J end by 5 bases, with 8 bases between. The CDR3 runs to 13 residues. The germline CDR1 and CDR2 sequences are MNHEY and SVGEGT. Time point defined: newly diagnosed GD, antithyroid drugs for less than 3 months. RNA from PBMCs was the source of the TCR library. This sample was shared with a second study, whose subject was T cells in Graves' hyperthyroidism and ophthalmopathy.

The TCR was taken from a man between 25 and 39 years old with Graves disease. Material: peripheral blood mononuclear cells (PBMCs), obtained at new diagnosis, from a patient treated with antithyroid drugs. The chain uses TRBV6-2 or TRBV6-3 and TRBJ2-3; no definite D call. The CDR3: CASSYGMLDTQYF. CDR3 bases: TGTGCCAGCAGTTACGGGATGTTAGATACGCAGTATTTT.